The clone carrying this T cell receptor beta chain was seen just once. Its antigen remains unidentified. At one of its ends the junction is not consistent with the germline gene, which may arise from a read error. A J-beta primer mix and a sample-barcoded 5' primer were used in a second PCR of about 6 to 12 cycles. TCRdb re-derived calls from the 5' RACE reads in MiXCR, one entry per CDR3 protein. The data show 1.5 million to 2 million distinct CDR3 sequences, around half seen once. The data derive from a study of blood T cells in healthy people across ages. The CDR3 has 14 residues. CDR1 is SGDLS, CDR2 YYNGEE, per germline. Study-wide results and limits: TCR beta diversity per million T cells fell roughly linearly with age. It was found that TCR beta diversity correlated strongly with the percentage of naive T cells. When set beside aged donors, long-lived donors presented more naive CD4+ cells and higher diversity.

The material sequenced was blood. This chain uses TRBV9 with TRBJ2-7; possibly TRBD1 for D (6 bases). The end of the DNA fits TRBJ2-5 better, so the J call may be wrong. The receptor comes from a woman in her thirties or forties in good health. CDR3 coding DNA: TGTGCCAGTAGCGTTACAGGGAGCTCGGAGACCCAGTACTTC. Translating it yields CASSVTGSSETQYF.